The T cell receptor (beta chain) described here comes from a study of T cell responses to AZD1222 COVID-19 vaccine. The protocol was immunoSEQ multiplex PCR, while the TCRdb copy is restricted to in-frame clones and leaves out a portion. The sample contains more than 90,000 clones, roughly 91% of which appear only once. V was shortened by 5 bases and J by 12 bases, with 17 bases between the two germline ends. From germline, CDR1 is SGHAT and CDR2 FQNNGV. This CDR3 is built from 13 residues. Broader study findings: Clonal diversity may have been underestimated, and the donors were mostly white British, with more females than males. Unmutated variant regions reportedly attract nearly half of all spike-specific TCRs. Just 5 or 6 AZD1222 recipients tested seropositive at baseline. Breadth and depth of Spike-specific TCRs rose after two AZD1222 doses.

In the case of this clone: Its specificity is not known.

The receptor was derived from an adult who received the AZD1222 COVID-19 vaccine. The chain combines TRBV11-2 with TRBJ2-1; D might be TRBD1 or TRBD2, each matching 6 bases. Sequencing used peripheral blood, obtained 28 days after the second AZD1222 dose. The CDR3 loop is CASSPPFGGGQFF. The CDR3 bases are TGTGCCAGCAGCCCCCCGTTCGGAGGGGGGCAGTTCTTC. The variable domain in full, with the rest retrieved from reference TRBV11-2 and TRBJ2-1, is EAGVAQSPRYKIIEKRQSVAFWCNPISGHATLYWYQQILGQGPKLLIQFQNNGVVDDSQLPKDRFSAERLKGVDSTLKIQPAKLEDSAVYLCASSPPFGGGQFFGPGTRLTVL.